The 20 T cell receptor beta chains reported below all come from one sample, sequenced in a study of naive and memory T cell subsets. An equimolar mix of two oligonucleotides served as the beta constant-region primer for TRBC1 and TRBC2. In TCRdb, the UMI-ligation and nested PCR reads were re-called with MiXCR into one record per CDR3 protein. The sample has tens of thousands of distinct CDR3 sequences, approximately 14% seen once. Sequenced: central memory CD4+ T cells from blood. These receptors were collected from a human donor in good health.

The genes are TRBV11-3 and TRBJ2-1; 11 nucleotides align to TRBD2. CDR1 SGHNT and CDR2 YENEEA come from the germline V gene. The junction had 2 bases not matched to a gene; V was cut back by 1 base and J by 0 bases. The CDR3 is made up of 17 amino acids. CDR3 coding DNA: TGTGCCAGCAGCTTAGGACTAGCGGGAAGCTCCTACAATGAGCAGTTCTTC. It translates to CASSLGLAGSSYNEQFF.

The chain has TRBV11-2 and TRBJ2-5, with TRBD1 matching 11 bases. V shed 3 bases, J shed 6 bases, and the junction held 3 bases outside the gene matches. Per the germline V gene, CDR1 is SGHAT and CDR2 is FQNNGV. This CDR3 region has 14 residues. The CDR3 DNA is TGTGCCAGCAGCTTGGACAGGGGGCGAAAGACCCAGTACTTC. It yields the protein CASSLDRGRKTQYF.

This clonotype was picked up a small number of times. The genes are TRBV4-1 and TRBJ1-5; 7 bases are a match to TRBD1. The CDR3 totals 15 residues. Trimming at V came to 2 bases and at J to 2 bases, leaving 3 bases not matched to a gene. The germline V gene encodes CDR1 MGHRA and CDR2 YSYEKL. Here the CDR3 DNA reads TGCGCCAGCAGCCAACCCGGACAGGGCAATCAGCCCCAGCATTTT. The encoded protein is CASSQPGQGNQPQHF.

At least ten counts were recorded for this clonotype. The junction shows a germline mismatch at one end, possibly a read error. CDR3 nucleotide sequence: TGCAGCATTGAAAGGGGACTACTTAGAAGGACCGAGCAGTTCTTC. It specifies CSIERGLLRRTEQFF. The V gene is TRBV29-1, the J gene TRBJ2-1, with TRBD2 identical over 7 bases. CDR3 length: 15 residues. In germline, CDR1 is SQVTM, CDR2 ANQGSEA.

The chain employs TRBV12-3 or TRBV12-4 and TRBJ1-5; D unclear. The CDR3 sequence is 16 residues long. Between the trimmed V and J ends, which lost 5 bases and 2 bases, there was a span of 16 bases. The CDR3 sequence: CASSAPGVGGNQPQHF. DNA of the CDR3: TGTGCCAGCAGTGCCCCTGGGGTGGGTGGCAATCAGCCCCAGCATTTT.

This clonotype was counted only a few times. The chain carries TRBV10-3 and TRBJ1-2; D call uncertain. The V gene lost 5 bases and the J gene lost 2 bases, with 9 bases spanning the gap. Looked up from germline, CDR1 is ENHRY and CDR2 is SYGVKD. This CDR3 contains 13 residues. The CDR3 DNA follows: TGTGCCATCAGTTCGGGAATGAACTATGGCTACACCTTC. Translation: CAISSGMNYGYTF.

The rearrangement joins TRBV7-6 to TRBJ2-6; 9 nucleotides line up with TRBD2. Looked up from germline, CDR1 is SGHVS and CDR2 is FNYEAQ. V lost 1 base to trimming and J lost 8 bases; unmatched junction nucleotides: 3. The CDR3 has 15 amino acids. The CDR3: CASSLGAGGTNVLTF. For the CDR3, the DNA is TGTGCCAGCAGCTTAGGAGCGGGGGGAACCAACGTCCTGACTTTC.

This clonotype appeared a few times. This sequence joins TRBV28 and TRBJ2-7; possible D gene TRBD1, 5 bases. The V end lost 4 bases, the J end lost 1 base, and 14 bases lay between the germline ends. Per germline, CDR1 MDHEN and CDR2 SYDVKM. The CDR3 extends over 15 amino acids. Written as DNA, the CDR3 is TGTGCCAGCAGTTCCCCCAGGCAGGGTTCCTACGAGCAGTACTTC. It is translated as CASSSPRQGSYEQYF.

This clonotype was counted a few times. The genes are TRBV7-2 and TRBJ1-6, with TRBD1 matching over 7 bases. With V trimmed by 4 bases and J by 10 bases, 4 bases remained unmatched. From germline, CDR1 is SGHTA and CDR2 FQGNSA. The length of the CDR3 is 13 residues. The CDR3 loop is CASSSQGRSPLHF. The CDR3 DNA reads as TGTGCCAGCAGCTCACAGGGGAGGTCACCCCTCCACTTT. The entire variable domain, with the rest obtained from reference TRBV7-2 and TRBJ1-6, is as follows: GAGVSQSPSNKVTEKGKDVELRCDPISGHTALYWYRQSLGQGLEFLIYFQGNSAPDKSGLPSDRFSAERTGGSVSTLTIQRTQQEDSAVYLCASSSQGRSPLHFGNGTRLTVT.

This clonotype was seen a handful of times. V usage is TRBV6-5 and J usage is TRBJ2-3; 15 bases are a match to TRBD2. This CDR3 is 14 amino acids long. Germline loops: CDR1 MNHEY, CDR2 SVGAGI. Trimming removed 9 bases from V and 8 bases from J; junction bases left unmatched: 6. This CDR3 is CASGLAGGRGTQYF. CDR3 bases: TGTGCCAGTGGACTAGCGGGAGGGCGGGGTACGCAGTATTTT.

This clonotype occurred many times. This chain uses TRBV5-4 with TRBJ2-5, with TRBD1 as a possible D gene (6 bases). The CDR3 sequence is 13 residues long. Trimming shortened V by 1 base and J by 9 bases, and 13 bases separated the two germline ends. Germline values: CDR1 SGHNT, CDR2 YYREEE (reference sequence). This CDR3 reads CASSLSGGIAQYF. The DNA for the CDR3 is TGTGCCAGCAGCTTGAGTGGGGGCATCGCCCAGTACTTC.

This clonotype was counted many times. The chain has TRBV28 and TRBJ2-5; D unclear. Looked up from germline, CDR1 is MDHEN and CDR2 is SYDVKM. V lost 5 bases and J 2 bases, leaving 6 bases between the germline ends. The CDR3 spans 12 residues. For the CDR3, the DNA is TGTGCCAGCAGTCCGCAGCAAGAGACCCAGTACTTC. Translating it yields CASSPQQETQYF.

The V call is TRBV29-1, the J call TRBJ2-7; 10 positions agree with TRBD2. The trim removed 3 bases at V and 3 bases at J, leaving 2 bases unmatched. Germline CDR1 and CDR2: SQVTM and ANQGSEA. The length of the CDR3 is 13 residues. The CDR3 DNA reads TGCAGCGTTGAGGCTAGCGGGAGCTACGAGCAGTACTTC. Encoded protein: CSVEASGSYEQYF.

In its sample, this clonotype was seen many times. The chain recombines TRBV28 with TRBJ2-7; D possibly uses TRBD1 or TRBD2 (5 bases each). V was clipped by 2 bases and J by 4 bases, with 6 bases between them. CDR1 MDHEN and CDR2 SYDVKM come from the germline V gene. CDR3 length equals 12 residues. Here the CDR3 DNA reads TGTGCCAGCAGTTTAGGGGGTTACGAGCAGTACTTC. This encodes CASSLGGYEQYF.

This clonotype has ten or more counts. The rearrangement links TRBV11-2 to TRBJ2-5; tentatively, D is TRBD2 (6 bases). Trimming shortened V by 5 bases and J by 3 bases, and 13 bases separated the two germline ends. CDR3 length equals 14 residues. The germline V gene encodes CDR1 SGHAT and CDR2 FQNNGV. CDR3 bases: TGTGCCAGCAGCCGATCCGGGACTGAAGAGACCCAGTACTTC. Translated, it gives CASSRSGTEETQYF.

There are a few counts of this clonotype. The V and J genes are TRBV7-6 and TRBJ2-2; 7 positions agree with TRBD2. This CDR3 has 16 residues. Germline CDR1 reads SGHVS; CDR2 reads FNYEAQ. Trimming took 2 bases from V and 4 from J; bases not matched to a gene: 7. Here the CDR3 reads CASSLRGSEATGELFF. CDR3 nucleotides: TGTGCCAGCAGCTTACGCGGGAGTGAGGCCACCGGGGAGCTGTTTTTT.

This clonotype was recorded many times. The V and J genes are TRBV3-1 and TRBJ2-3, with TRBD2 matching 9 bases. This CDR3 has 16 residues. Per the germline V gene, CDR1 is LGHDT and CDR2 is YNNKEL (reference sequence). V lost 6 bases, J lost 4 bases, and 11 bases stayed unmatched. The DNA of the CDR3 is TGTGCCAGCAGTCTTCGGCGGGAGGGAGGAGCAGATACGCAGTATTTT. Encoded protein: CASSLRREGGADTQYF.

This clonotype was seen repeatedly, ten times or more. The J gene is TRBJ2-2, the V gene TRBV16; 9 bases line up with TRBD1. V dropped 2 bases and J dropped 4; count of bases not matched to a gene: 8. CDR1 is KGHSY, CDR2 FQNENV, per germline. The CDR3 loop spans 17 amino acids. The CDR3 DNA sequence: TGTGCCAGCAGCCAACCCTTGGGACAGGGTCTCACCGGGGAGCTGTTTTTT. Residues: CASSQPLGQGLTGELFF.

The V and J genes are TRBV6-2 or TRBV6-3 and TRBJ1-2, with TRBD1 matching 7 bases. This CDR3 contains 16 residues. V lost 0 bases to trimming and J lost 6 bases; unmatched junction nucleotides: 10. CDR1 is MNHEY, CDR2 SVGEGT, per germline. The CDR3 reads CASSYSRVGQSHGYTF. CDR3 coding DNA: TGTGCCAGCAGTTACTCACGTGTGGGACAGTCTCATGGCTACACCTTC.

This clonotype was recorded at least ten times. The chain combines TRBV20-1 with TRBJ2-3, with TRBD2 matching over 8 bases. J gave up 3 bases and V 4 bases, and 6 bases lay outside the gene matches. CDR1 DFQATT and CDR2 SNEGSKA come from the germline V gene (reference sequence). CDR3 length equals 14 residues. CDR3 loop: CSAISGGRTDTQYF. The DNA for the CDR3 is TGCAGTGCTATATCGGGAGGGAGAACAGATACGCAGTATTTT.